The clone carrying this TCR beta chain came up many times. MiXCR was run by TCRdb on the 5' RACE reads, yielding one entry per CDR3 protein. The repertoire includes about 26,000 distinct CDR3 sequences, 4.4% of them detected once, and roughly 5.5% sits in the top ten. These data are taken from a study of early T cells in non-severe SARS-CoV-2 infection. Looking at the study overall: Sequencing targeted bulk RNA from unsorted whole blood, leaving chains unpaired.

CDR3 size: 19 residues. The V gene end was trimmed by 6 bases and the J gene end by 3 bases; junction bases not matched to a gene: 12. This TCR derives from an adult who was a healthcare worker with PCR-confirmed SARS-CoV-2 infection or an uninfected control (not recorded which). The specimen was whole blood. The V gene is TRBV12-3 or TRBV12-4, the J gene TRBJ2-1; 15 bases line up with TRBD2. This chain's CDR3 is CASSSGTSGGRPLYNEQFF. Here the CDR3 DNA reads TGTGCCAGCAGCTCCGGGACTAGCGGGGGGAGGCCCCTCTACAATGAGCAGTTCTTC.